This T cell receptor (beta chain) was obtained from a study of T cells in Graves' hyperthyroidism and ophthalmopathy. Trimming cost V 0 bases and J 14 bases, with 8 bases left between them. CDR3 size: 12 residues. Germline CDR1 reads SGHTA; CDR2 reads FQGNSA. RNA transcripts served as the template for amplifying TCR beta CDR3 regions. The study used the HTBI primer set for a first-round RT-PCR of the TCR CDR3. In TCRdb, the multiplex PCR reads were re-called with MiXCR into one record per CDR3 protein. In the table there are approximately 630,000 distinct CDR3 sequences, around 15% of which are singletons.

The sequence came from a woman younger than 45 with Graves' hyperthyroidism. The sequencing sample was made of blood. The V gene is TRBV7-2, the J gene TRBJ1-6, with a tentative D call TRBD1 (6 bases). The CDR3 reads CASSLAQGSLHF. CDR3 coding DNA: TGTGCCAGCAGCTTAGCACAGGGATCCCTCCACTTT.